The table lists the clone carrying this T cell receptor beta chain with a few counts. This CDR3 comprises 15 residues. V was trimmed by 0 bases and J by 0 bases, leaving 9 bases between them. Germline CDR1 DFQATT, CDR2 SNEGSKA (reference sequence). This sample was included in a study of patients and donors after allogeneic stem cell transplantation. Each CDR3 protein gets one entry after TCRdb re-called the RT-PCR reads with MiXCR. This sample carries 390,000 or so distinct CDR3 sequences, approximately 16% of them seen once, and the ten largest clones take around 6.8%. V gene TRBV20-1 combines with J gene TRBJ2-1; D possibly corresponds to TRBD2 (6 bases). Sequencing was performed on blood, either unsorted or a sorted T cell fraction (not recorded which). The sequence was obtained from a human donor who was either an allogeneic HSCT recipient or a stem cell or donor lymphocyte infusion donor (not recorded which). It is not recorded whose cells these are; they may come from a transplant donor. The CDR3 is CSAREDGSSYNEQFF. CDR3 DNA: TGCAGTGCTAGAGAAGACGGGAGCTCCTACAATGAGCAGTTCTTC.